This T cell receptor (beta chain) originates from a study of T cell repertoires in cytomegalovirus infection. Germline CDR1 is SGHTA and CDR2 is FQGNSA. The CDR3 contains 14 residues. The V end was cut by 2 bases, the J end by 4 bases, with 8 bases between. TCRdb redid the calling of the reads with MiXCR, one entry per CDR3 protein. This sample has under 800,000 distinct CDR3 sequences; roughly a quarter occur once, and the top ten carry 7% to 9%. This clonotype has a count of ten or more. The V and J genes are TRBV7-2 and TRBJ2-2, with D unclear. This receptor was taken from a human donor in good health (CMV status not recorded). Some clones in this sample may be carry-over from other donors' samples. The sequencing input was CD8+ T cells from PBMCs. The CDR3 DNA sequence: TGTGCCAGCAGCTTAATAGTGGGCACCGGGGAGCTGTTTTTT. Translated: CASSLIVGTGELFF.